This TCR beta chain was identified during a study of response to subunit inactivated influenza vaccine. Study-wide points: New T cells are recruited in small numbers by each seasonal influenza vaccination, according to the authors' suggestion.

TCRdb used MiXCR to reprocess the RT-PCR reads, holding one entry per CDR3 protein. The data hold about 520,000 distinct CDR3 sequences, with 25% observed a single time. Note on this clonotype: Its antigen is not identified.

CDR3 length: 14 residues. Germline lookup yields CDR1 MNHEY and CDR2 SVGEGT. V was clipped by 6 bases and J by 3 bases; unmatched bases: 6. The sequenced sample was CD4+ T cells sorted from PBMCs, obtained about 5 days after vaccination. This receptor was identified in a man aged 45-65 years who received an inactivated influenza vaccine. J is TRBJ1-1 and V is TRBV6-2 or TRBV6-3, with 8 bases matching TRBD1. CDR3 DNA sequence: TGTGCCAGCAGCTCAGGGGGCGCGGACACTGAAGCTTTCTTT. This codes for CASSSGGADTEAFF.